In this sample, the clone carrying this TCR beta chain turned up a few times. No antigen is known for it. The repertoire was sequenced with immunoSEQ multiplex PCR; TCRdb's copy has only in-frame clones and lacks some. The sample has about 120,000 clones; 70% to 85% are singletons. The CDR3 has 14 amino acids. Trimming pared 1 base from V and 7 bases from J, leaving 10 bases between. Germline loops: CDR1 LGHNA, CDR2 YSLEER. The sample comes from a study of T cell responses to AZD1222 COVID-19 vaccine. Study context: Pooled samples include second doses given at about 4 or 12 weeks.

Study-wide results and caveats: Baseline seropositivity occurred in only six AZD1222 recipients. Repertoires were sampled only after the peak T cell response.

This material consisted of peripheral blood, taken on day 0 of AZD1222 vaccination. The V gene is TRBV4-3, the J gene TRBJ2-2; D may match TRBD1 or TRBD2 (5 bases each). The origin of this receptor is an adult in good health. CDR3 in DNA: TGCGCCAGCAGCCAAGGGGGGACCAGCGGGGAGCTGTTTTTT. It yields the protein CASSQGGTSGELFF.